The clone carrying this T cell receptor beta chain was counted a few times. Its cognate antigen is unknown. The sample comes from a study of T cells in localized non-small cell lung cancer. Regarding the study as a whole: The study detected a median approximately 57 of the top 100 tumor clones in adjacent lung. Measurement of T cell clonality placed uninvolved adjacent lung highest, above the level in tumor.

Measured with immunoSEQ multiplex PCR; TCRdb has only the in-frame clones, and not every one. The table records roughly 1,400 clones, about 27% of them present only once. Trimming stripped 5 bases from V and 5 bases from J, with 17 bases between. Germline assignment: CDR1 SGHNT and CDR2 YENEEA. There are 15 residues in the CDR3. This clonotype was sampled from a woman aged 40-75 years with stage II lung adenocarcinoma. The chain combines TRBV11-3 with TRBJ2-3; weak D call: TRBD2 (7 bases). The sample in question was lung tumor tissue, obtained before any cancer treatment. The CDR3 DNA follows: TGTGCCAGCAGCCCAAACGGGGGGCGTGAAGATACGCAGTATTTT. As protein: CASSPNGGREDTQYF.